Below, one TCR beta chain is given with its context. These data belong to a study of blood T cell repertoires in COVID-19. Study-wide context: The study drew acute and convalescent COVID-19 samples from the United States, Italy and Spain. The cDNA or gDNA used as material had been derived from T cells, B-cell-depleted T cells, or PBMCs.

V was clipped by 5 bases and J by 2 bases; unmatched bases: 3. This CDR3 comprises 13 residues. Germline lookup yields CDR1 SGHVS and CDR2 FQNEAQ. As handled by the study authors: Estimated nucleated cell counts came from reference gene primer amplification. Sequenced by immunoSEQ multiplex PCR; TCRdb stores in-frame clones only, minus some. Clone size and V and J calls were adopted from that table, with D and trimming inferred from the DNA. The sample gives under 200,000 clones, about 83% of which show up once; 1.5% to 1.9% is in the top ten. Sequenced input: peripheral blood. The genes are TRBV7-8 and TRBJ2-7, with 7 nucleotides matching TRBD2. This sequence was found in a human donor in a cohort sampled during active COVID-19. This chain's CDR3 is CASSTRGAYEQYF. In DNA form, the CDR3 reads TGTGCCAGCAGCACCCGGGGGGCCTACGAGCAGTACTTC.